These 5 T cell receptor beta chains originate from one sample sequenced in a study of shared clonotypes between healthy human individuals. It was CD45RO-negative cells, positively selected for CCR7, that made up naive CD8 cells, with terminally differentiated effector memory CD45RA+ cells excluded. Clones were read by immunoSEQ multiplex PCR, and TCRdb kept only the in-frame ones, dropping some. There are more than 2 million clones in the sample; about 94% occur only once, and over 1.5% lies in the top ten. Sequencing was done on a sample of naive CD8+ T cells from PBMCs. The receptors originated from a man aged 18-30 years in good health. Some clones in this sample may be carry-over from other donors' samples.

The chain recombines TRBV11-3 with TRBJ2-5; the D gene is possibly TRBD1 (6 bases). The ends were cut back, 5 bases at V and 5 bases at J, with 15 bases in the middle. This CDR3 comprises 14 residues. CDR1 SGHNT and CDR2 YENEEA come from the germline V gene. CDR3 protein: CASSPGTRRETQYF. In DNA form, the CDR3 reads TGTGCCAGCAGCCCCGGGACACGGCGGGAGACCCAGTACTTC.

This clone appeared a few times. The genes are TRBV28 and TRBJ1-2; no clear D. CDR1 and CDR2 (germline): MDHEN, SYDVKM. V was clipped by 6 bases and J by 4 bases, with 9 bases between them. This CDR3 contains 12 residues. CDR3 coding DNA: TGTGCCAGCAGCGGTAATCTCTATGGCTACACCTTC. Protein product: CASSGNLYGYTF.

On this clone itself: The sample contains more than one DNA sequence encoding this CDR3. The chain carries TRBV27 and TRBJ1-3; D is unresolved. Germline-derived CDR1 and CDR2 are MNHEY and SMNVEV (reference sequence). The CDR3 consists of 15 residues. V lost 0 bases, J lost 2 bases, and 8 bases lay in between. This chain's CDR3 is CASSLSGSPGNTIYF. CDR3 in DNA: TGTGCCAGCAGTTTATCAGGCAGCCCTGGAAACACCATATATTTT.

The chain recombines TRBV2 with TRBJ2-5; 7 nucleotides align to TRBD2. Germline V lookup: CDR1 SNHLY, CDR2 FYNNEI. The CDR3 length is 13 residues. V gave up 5 bases and J gave up 5 bases; unmatched junction bases: 5. The DNA of the CDR3 is TGTGCCAGCAGTCCTAGCGGCCGGGAGACCCAGTACTTC. Protein sequence: CASSPSGRETQYF. The full variable domain, in which reference TRBV2 and TRBJ2-5 provide the parts outside the CDR3, is EPEVTQTPSHQVTQMGQEVILRCVPISNHLYFYWYRQILGQKVEFLVSFYNNEISEKSEIFDDQFSVERPDGSNFTLKIRSTKLEDSAMYFCASSPSGRETQYFGPGTRLLVL.

The chain carries TRBV10-3 and TRBJ2-7; 11 positions match TRBD2. Germline CDR1 is ENHRY and CDR2 is SYGVKD. The CDR3 consists of 13 residues. With V trimmed by 2 bases and J by 6 bases, 0 bases remained unmatched. The CDR3 here is CAISELAGGEQYF. The CDR3 bases are TGTGCCATCAGTGAGCTAGCGGGAGGCGAGCAGTACTTC.